The rows below give T cell receptor beta chains drawn from one sample of a study of blood T cell repertoires in COVID-19. Clones were read by immunoSEQ multiplex PCR, and TCRdb kept only the in-frame ones, dropping some. The repertoire holds 97,000 or so clones, nearly 90% seen once, with around 2% in the top ten. Sequencing was performed on peripheral blood. The receptors come from a middle-aged man with active COVID-19. CDR3s include the opening cysteine and the closing phenylalanine or tryptophan. Each record gives: D gene, clone size, J gene, V gene, CDR3 DNA, CDR3 protein. A D gene is named only where the DNA matches it firmly. Clone size is not always given. Where it is, it says once, few, many or a class for expanded clones.

-,-,TRBJ1-3,TRBV19,TGTGCCAGTAGTATAGATGCAGGGCCTGGAAACACCATATATTTT,CASSIDAGPGNTIYF
TRBD1,-,TRBJ2-7,TRBV27,TGTGCCAGCAGTCTGGACAGGGGGCGGGGGCAGTACTTC,CASSLDRGRGQYF
TRBD1,-,TRBJ2-5,TRBV19,TGTGCCAGTAGTGACACCCGGACAGGGGGAGAGACCCAGTACTTC,CASSDTRTGGETQYF
TRBD2,-,TRBJ2-1,TRBV5-1,TGCGCCAGCAGTAGAGAGCTAGCGGAGTACAATGAGCAGTTCTTC,CASSRELAEYNEQFF
TRBD2,-,TRBJ2-7,TRBV28,TGTGCCAGCAGTTTCCCATTTGGTTCAGCGGGGAGGTCCTACGAGCAGTACTTC,CASSFPFGSAGRSYEQYF
-,-,TRBJ1-1,TRBV4-1,TGCGCCAGCAGCCACACCAGGGGTGAAGCTTTCTTT,CASSHTRGEAFF
-,-,TRBJ2-5,TRBV7-9,TGTGCCAGCAGCTTAGATGGCAGTAAGGAGACCCAGTACTTC,CASSLDGSKETQYF
TRBD1,-,TRBJ1-1,TRBV5-1,TGCGCCAGCACACGGACAGGGGGCGGGGAAGCTTTCTTT,CASTRTGGGEAFF
TRBD1,few,TRBJ1-5,TRBV7-2,TGTGCCAGCAGCTTAGGGGCGGGGGACAGGGGCAATCAGCCCCAGCATTTT,CASSLGAGDRGNQPQHF
TRBD1,-,TRBJ2-7,TRBV27,TGTGCCAGCAGCAGACAGGGGGTTTCCTACGAGCAGTACTTC,CASSRQGVSYEQYF
-,-,TRBJ2-5,TRBV6-5,TGTGCCAGTCGACATGTTCAAGAGACCCAGTACTTC,CASRHVQETQYF
-,-,TRBJ2-3,TRBV11-3,TGTGCCAGCAGCCCCCCGGGGGGCTGGGATACGCAGTATTTT,CASSPPGGWDTQYF
-,-,TRBJ1-6,TRBV23-1,TGCGCCAGCAGTCACCTAAGGCAGCGGAGCTCCTATAATTCACCCCTCCACTTT,CASSHLRQRSSYNSPLHF
-,-,TRBJ1-2,TRBV5-6,TGTGCCAGCAGCTTATGGACAGCTTTTAACTATGGCTACACCTTC,CASSLWTAFNYGYTF
-,-,TRBJ2-1,TRBV12-3/TRBV12-4,TGTGCCAGCAGTTTTACTGGTGAGCAGTTCTTC,CASSFTGEQFF
-,once,TRBJ2-7,TRBV19,TGTGCCACCAAGTCCCGTGTTGGAGGCCCAGACGAGCAGTACTTC,CATKSRVGGPDEQYF
-,-,TRBJ1-5,TRBV5-4,TGTGCCAGCAGCTTCGGGGGTAATCAGCCCCAGCATTTT,CASSFGGNQPQHF
TRBD1,-,TRBJ2-7,TRBV6-5,TGTGCCAGCAGTTACTCAAACAGGGGTATTGGAGAGCAGTACTTC,CASSYSNRGIGEQYF
-,-,TRBJ1-2,TRBV5-4,TGTGCCAGCAGCCCAATGGGCAGGCCAAACTATGGCTACACCTTC,CASSPMGRPNYGYTF
TRBD1,-,TRBJ1-4,TRBV12-3/TRBV12-4,TGTGCCAGCAGTATGGACAGGGTCCAACCCCTGTTTTTT,CASSMDRVQPLFF
TRBD2,-,TRBJ2-2,TRBV3-1/TRBV3-2,TGTGCCAGCAGCCAAGCGTCTAGCGGGGGGGCCGGGGAGCTGTTTTTT,CASSQASSGGAGELFF
TRBD2,-,TRBJ2-5,TRBV2,TGTGCCAGCACAAGCGGGGGGGCAGAGACCCAGTACTTC,CASTSGGAETQYF
TRBD1,-,TRBJ2-7,TRBV9,TGTGCCAGCGCGTCGGGACAGGGGTACGAGCAGTACTTC,CASASGQGYEQYF
TRBD1,-,TRBJ1-1,TRBV12-3/TRBV12-4,TGTGCCAGCAGTTTAGAACAGGGGACTGAAGCTTTCTTT,CASSLEQGTEAFF
-,-,TRBJ1-1,TRBV12-5,TGTGCTAGTGGTTTGGTTGGGCCAGCTTTCTTT,CASGLVGPAFF
-,-,TRBJ2-3,TRBV4-2,TGTGCCAGCAGCCAAGTGACGGGGGTCCGCACAGATACGCAGTATTTT,CASSQVTGVRTDTQYF
-,-,TRBJ2-6,TRBV7-8,TGTGCCAGCAGCTTGGGGGGAGCCAACGTCCTGACTTTC,CASSLGGANVLTF
TRBD1,-,TRBJ2-7,TRBV11-2,TGTGCCAGCAGCACCTACAGGGGATCTACCTCCTACGAGCAGTACTTC,CASSTYRGSTSYEQYF
-,-,TRBJ2-6,TRBV3-1/TRBV3-2,TGTGCCAGCAGCCAGGAGTGGGTCAACGTCCTGACTTTC,CASSQEWVNVLTF
TRBD1,once,TRBJ2-3,TRBV19,TGTGCCAGTAGTATAGGACAGGGGACAACCAGAGATACGCAGTATTTT,CASSIGQGTTRDTQYF
TRBD1,-,TRBJ1-1,TRBV6-5,TGTGCCAGCAGTACACAGGGGGTGACTGAAGCTTTCTTT,CASSTQGVTEAFF
-,-,TRBJ1-5,TRBV6-5,TGTGCCAGCAGTCGTACAGGTGGAAGTGAGCCCCAGCATTTT,CASSRTGGSEPQHF
TRBD2,-,TRBJ2-3,TRBV19,TGTGCCAGTAAAGCGGGGGGGCGAACAGATACGCAGTATTTT,CASKAGGRTDTQYF